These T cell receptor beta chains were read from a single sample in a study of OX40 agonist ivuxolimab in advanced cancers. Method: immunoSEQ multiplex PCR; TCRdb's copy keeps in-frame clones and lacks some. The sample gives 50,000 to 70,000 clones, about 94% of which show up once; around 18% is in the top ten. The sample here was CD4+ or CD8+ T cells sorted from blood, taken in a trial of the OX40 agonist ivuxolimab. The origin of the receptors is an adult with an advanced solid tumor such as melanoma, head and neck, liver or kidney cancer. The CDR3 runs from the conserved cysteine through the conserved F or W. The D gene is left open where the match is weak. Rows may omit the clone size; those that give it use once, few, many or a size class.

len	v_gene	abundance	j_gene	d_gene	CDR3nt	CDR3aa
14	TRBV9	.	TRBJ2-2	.	TGTGCCAGCAGCGTAGACGGGGGGCCCGGGGAGCTGTTTTTT	CASSVDGGPGELFF
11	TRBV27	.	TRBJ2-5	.	TGTGCCAGCAGTTTCCAAGAGACCCAGTACTTC	CASSFQETQYF
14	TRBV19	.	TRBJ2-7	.	TGTGCCAGTAGTATAACGGGGGAAGGCTACGAGCAGTACTTC	CASSITGEGYEQYF
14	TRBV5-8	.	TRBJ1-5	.	TGTGCCAGCAGCGAAATGGAGCTGCGGCAGCCCCAGCATTTT	CASSEMELRQPQHF
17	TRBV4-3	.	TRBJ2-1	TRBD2	TGCGCCAGCAGCCTATTAACGGGGCGGGAGTTTCACAATGAGCAGTTCTTC	CASSLLTGREFHNEQFF
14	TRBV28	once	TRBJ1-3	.	TGTGCCAGCAGTTTGCTGGCAGCTGGAAACACCATATATTTT	CASSLLAAGNTIYF
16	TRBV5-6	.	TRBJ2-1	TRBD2	TGTGCCAGCAGTCCTAAAGGACTAGCGGCCTACAATGAGCAGTTCTTC	CASSPKGLAAYNEQFF
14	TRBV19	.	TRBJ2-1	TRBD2	TGTGCCAGTAAAGGGACTAGCGAGTACAATGAGCAGTTCTTC	CASKGTSEYNEQFF
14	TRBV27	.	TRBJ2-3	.	TGTGCCAGCAGTACAGGAGCGATCACAGATACGCAGTATTTT	CASSTGAITDTQYF
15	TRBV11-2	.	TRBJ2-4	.	TGTGCCAGCATAGGGTCTAAGGGGGCCAAAAACATTCAGTACTTC	CASIGSKGAKNIQYF
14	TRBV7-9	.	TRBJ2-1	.	TGTGCCAGCAGCTTAGTTTTTGCCCTAGCGGAGCAGTTCTTC	CASSLVFALAEQFF
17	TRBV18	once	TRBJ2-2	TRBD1	TGTGCCAGCTCACGGCCCGGGACAGGGCGCGACACCGGGGAGCTGTTTTTT	CASSRPGTGRDTGELFF
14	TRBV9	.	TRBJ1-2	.	TGTGCCAGCAGCCTAGGGACGGATAACTATGGCTACACCTTC	CASSLGTDNYGYTF
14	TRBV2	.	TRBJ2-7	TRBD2	TGTGCCAGCAGGCTAGCGGGAGGGCCTCGCGAGCAGTACTTC	CASRLAGGPREQYF
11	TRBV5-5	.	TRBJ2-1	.	TGTGCCAGCAGCTTGGGAAATGAGCAGTTCTTC	CASSLGNEQFF
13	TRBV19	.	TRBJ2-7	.	TGTGCCAGTAGTCTCCCTCGAAGCTACGAGCAGTACTTC	CASSLPRSYEQYF
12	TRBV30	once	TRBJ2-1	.	TGTGCCTGGAGCGAGCGGCCCCATGAGCAGTTCTTC	CAWSERPHEQFF
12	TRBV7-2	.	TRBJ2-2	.	TGTGCCAGCAGTTTTAATAACGGGGAGCTGTTTTTT	CASSFNNGELFF
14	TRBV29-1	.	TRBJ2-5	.	TGCAGCGCTACTGGAACAGGACTACAAGAGACCCAGTACTTC	CSATGTGLQETQYF
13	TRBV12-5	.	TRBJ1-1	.	TGTGCTAGTGGTCCCTCAGGGAACACTGAAGCTTTCTTT	CASGPSGNTEAFF
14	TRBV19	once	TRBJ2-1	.	TGTGCCAGTAGTAGGGTGGACTCCTACAATGAGCAGTTCTTC	CASSRVDSYNEQFF
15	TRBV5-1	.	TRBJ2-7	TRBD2	TGCGCCAGCAGCCCACCAAGCGGGAGAATCCACGAGCAGTACTTC	CASSPPSGRIHEQYF
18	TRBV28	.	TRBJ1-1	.	TGTGCCAGCGACGACCCCGGATTAGACAGCGCCTCCGGCACTGAAGCTTTCTTT	CASDDPGLDSASGTEAFF
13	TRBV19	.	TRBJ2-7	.	TGTGCCAGTAGTAGCGGACCCTCCTACGAGCAGTACTTC	CASSSGPSYEQYF
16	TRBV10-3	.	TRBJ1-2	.	TGTGCCATCAGTGAGCCAAATGAGCATACTAACTATGGCTACACCTTC	CAISEPNEHTNYGYTF
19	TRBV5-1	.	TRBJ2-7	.	TGCGCCAGCAGCTTGGATTTTTTGGGGAGTGCCGGTGGGGTCTACGAGCAGTACTTC	CASSLDFLGSAGGVYEQYF
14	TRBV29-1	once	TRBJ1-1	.	TGCAGCGTTGTTGGAGGACAGCTAAACACTGAAGCTTTCTTT	CSVVGGQLNTEAFF
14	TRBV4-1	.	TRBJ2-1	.	TGCGCCAGCAGCAGGCAGGGCGGGCACAATGAGCAGTTCTTC	CASSRQGGHNEQFF
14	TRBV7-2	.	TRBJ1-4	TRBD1	TGTGCCAGCAGTCTTCGGACAGGGTATGAAAAACTGTTTTTT	CASSLRTGYEKLFF
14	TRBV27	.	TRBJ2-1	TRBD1	TGTGCCAGCAGTTTGGACAGGGGGCTCAATGAGCAGTTCTTC	CASSLDRGLNEQFF
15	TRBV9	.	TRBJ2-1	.	TGTGCCAGCAGCGTAGGAGGGCACCCTTACAATGAGCAGTTCTTC	CASSVGGHPYNEQFF
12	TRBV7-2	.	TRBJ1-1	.	TGTGCCAGCAGCTTAGGTGGCGCCGACGCTTTCTTT	CASSLGGADAFF
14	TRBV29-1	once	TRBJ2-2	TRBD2	TGCAGCGTTTACGGCGGCGGGGGGACCGGGGAGCTGTTTTTT	CSVYGGGGTGELFF
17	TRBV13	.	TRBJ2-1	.	TGTGCCAGCAGCCCTCCCCAGGGGTTAGTCATCTACAATGAGCAGTTCTTC	CASSPPQGLVIYNEQFF
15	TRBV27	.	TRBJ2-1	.	TGTGCCAGCAGTTCCCTGGAGAGCTCCTACAATGAGCAGTTCTTC	CASSSLESSYNEQFF
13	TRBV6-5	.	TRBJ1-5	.	TGTGCCAGCAGCCCCGGAGGGCCTCAGCCCCAGCATTTT	CASSPGGPQPQHF
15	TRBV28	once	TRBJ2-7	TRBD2	TGTGCCAGCAGTTTATCACTAGCGGGAGTGAATGAGCAGTACTTC	CASSLSLAGVNEQYF
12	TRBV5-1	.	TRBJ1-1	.	TGCGCCAGCAGGGGAGTTTACACTGAAGCTTTCTTT	CASRGVYTEAFF
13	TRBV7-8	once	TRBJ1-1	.	TGTGCCAGCAGCTTACAAGCATACGACGGGGCTTTCTTT	CASSLQAYDGAFF
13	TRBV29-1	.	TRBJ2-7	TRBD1	TGCAGCGTTGAGTACTCGACAGGGTTCGAGCAGTACTTC	CSVEYSTGFEQYF
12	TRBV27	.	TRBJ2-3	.	TGTGCCAGCAGTTTAGGGACAGATACGCAGTATTTT	CASSLGTDTQYF
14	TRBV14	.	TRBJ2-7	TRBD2	TGTGCCAGCAGCCACTGGGAGGGCCCCTACGAGCAGTACTTC	CASSHWEGPYEQYF
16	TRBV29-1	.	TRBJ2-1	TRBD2	TGCAGCGTTGAGCTAGCGGACCTTATCTCCTACAATGAGCAGTTCTTC	CSVELADLISYNEQFF
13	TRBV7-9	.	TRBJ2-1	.	TGTGCCAGCAGCTTAACGACGATCAATGAGCAGTTCTTC	CASSLTTINEQFF
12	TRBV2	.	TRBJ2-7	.	TGTGCCAGCTCGCGGAGATCCTACGAGCAGTACTTC	CASSRRSYEQYF